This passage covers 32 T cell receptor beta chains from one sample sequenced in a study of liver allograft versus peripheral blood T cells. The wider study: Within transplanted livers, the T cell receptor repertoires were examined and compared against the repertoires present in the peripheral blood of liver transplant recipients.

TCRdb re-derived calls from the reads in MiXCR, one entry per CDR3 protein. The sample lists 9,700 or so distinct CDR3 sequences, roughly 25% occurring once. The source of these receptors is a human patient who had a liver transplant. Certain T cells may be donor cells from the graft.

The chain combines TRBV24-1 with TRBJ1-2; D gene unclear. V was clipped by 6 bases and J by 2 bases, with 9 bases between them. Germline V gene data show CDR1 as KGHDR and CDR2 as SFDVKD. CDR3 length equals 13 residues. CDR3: CATSRDGNYGYTF. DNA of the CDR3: TGTGCCACCAGTCGAGACGGGAACTATGGCTACACCTTC.

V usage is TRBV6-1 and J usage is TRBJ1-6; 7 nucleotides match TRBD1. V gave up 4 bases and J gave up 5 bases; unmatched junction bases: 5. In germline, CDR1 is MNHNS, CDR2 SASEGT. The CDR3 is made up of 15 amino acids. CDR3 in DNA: TGTGCCAGCAGTGGGGCAGGGGGGAATAATTCACCCCTCCACTTT. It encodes CASSGAGGNNSPLHF.

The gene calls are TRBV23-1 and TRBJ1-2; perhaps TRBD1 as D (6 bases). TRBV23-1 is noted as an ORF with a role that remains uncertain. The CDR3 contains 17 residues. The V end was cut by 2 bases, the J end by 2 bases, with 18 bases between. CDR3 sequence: CASSQRGSDRWNYGYTF. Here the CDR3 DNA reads TGCGCCAGCAGTCAAAGAGGGTCTGACAGGTGGAACTATGGCTACACCTTC.

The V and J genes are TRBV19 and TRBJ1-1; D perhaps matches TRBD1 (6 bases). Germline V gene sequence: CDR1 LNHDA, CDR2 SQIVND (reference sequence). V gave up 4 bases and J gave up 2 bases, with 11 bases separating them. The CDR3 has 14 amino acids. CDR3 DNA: TGTGCCAGTAGTAGGGACACGTTTAACACTGAAGCTTTCTTT. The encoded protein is CASSRDTFNTEAFF.

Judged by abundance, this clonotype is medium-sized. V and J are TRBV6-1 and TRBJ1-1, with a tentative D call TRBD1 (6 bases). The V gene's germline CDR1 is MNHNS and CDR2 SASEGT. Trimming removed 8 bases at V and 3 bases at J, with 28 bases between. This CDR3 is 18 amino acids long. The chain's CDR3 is CASPPNRDHWKLDTEAFF. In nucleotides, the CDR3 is TGTGCCAGCCCCCCGAACAGGGATCATTGGAAGTTGGACACTGAAGCTTTCTTT.

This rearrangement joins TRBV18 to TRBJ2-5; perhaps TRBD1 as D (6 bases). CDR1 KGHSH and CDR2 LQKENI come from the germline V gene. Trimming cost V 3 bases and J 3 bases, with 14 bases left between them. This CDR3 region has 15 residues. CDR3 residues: CASSPHQGWEETQYF. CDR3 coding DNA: TGTGCCAGCTCACCCCATCAGGGGTGGGAAGAGACCCAGTACTTC.

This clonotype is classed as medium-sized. The CDR3 here is CASSPYGDSGNQPQHF. The CDR3 DNA reads TGTGCCAGCTCACCCTACGGGGATTCGGGCAATCAGCCCCAGCATTTT. The J gene is TRBJ1-5, the V gene TRBV18, with no clear D. Deletions cut 3 bases from V and 2 bases from J, with 14 bases between. CDR1 and CDR2 (germline): KGHSH, LQKENI. CDR3 size: 16 residues.

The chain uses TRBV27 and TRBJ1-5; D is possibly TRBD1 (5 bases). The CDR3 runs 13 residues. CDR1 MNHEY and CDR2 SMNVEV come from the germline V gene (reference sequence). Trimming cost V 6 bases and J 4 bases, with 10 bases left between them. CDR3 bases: TGTGCCAGCAGCTTACAGGAGAATCAGCCCCAGCATTTT. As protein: CASSLQENQPQHF.

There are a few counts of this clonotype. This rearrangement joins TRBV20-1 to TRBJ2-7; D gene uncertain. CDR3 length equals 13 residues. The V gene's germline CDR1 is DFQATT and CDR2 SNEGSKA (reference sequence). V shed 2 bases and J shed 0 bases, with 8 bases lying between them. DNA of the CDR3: TGCAGTGCTAGAACCTACCTCTCCTACGAGCAGTACTTC. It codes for CSARTYLSYEQYF.

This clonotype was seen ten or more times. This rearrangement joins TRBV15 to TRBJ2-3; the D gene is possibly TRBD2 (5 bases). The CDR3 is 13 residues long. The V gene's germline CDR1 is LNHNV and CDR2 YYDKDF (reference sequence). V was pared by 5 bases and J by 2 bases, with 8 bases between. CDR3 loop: CATSPGSTDTQYF. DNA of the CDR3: TGTGCCACCAGCCCGGGATCCACAGATACGCAGTATTTT.

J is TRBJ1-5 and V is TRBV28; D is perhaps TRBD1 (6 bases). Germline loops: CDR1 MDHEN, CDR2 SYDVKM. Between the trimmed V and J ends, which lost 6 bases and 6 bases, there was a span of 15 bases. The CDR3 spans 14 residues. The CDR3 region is CASRPNRDGQPQHF. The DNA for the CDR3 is TGTGCCAGCAGACCCAACAGGGACGGTCAGCCCCAGCATTTT.

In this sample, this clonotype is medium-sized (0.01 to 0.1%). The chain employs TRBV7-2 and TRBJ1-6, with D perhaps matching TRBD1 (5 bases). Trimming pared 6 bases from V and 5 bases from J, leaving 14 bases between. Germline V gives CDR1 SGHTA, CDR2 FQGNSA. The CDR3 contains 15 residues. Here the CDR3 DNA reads TGTGCCAGCAGTTTGCAGGGTGGGGATAATTCACCCCTCCACTTT. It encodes CASSLQGGDNSPLHF.

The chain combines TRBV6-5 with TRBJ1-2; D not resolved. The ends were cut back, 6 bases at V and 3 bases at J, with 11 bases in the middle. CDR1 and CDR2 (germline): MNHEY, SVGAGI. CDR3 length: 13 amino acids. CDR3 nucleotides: TGTGCCAGCAGGAGGGAGAGGGACTATGGCTACACCTTC. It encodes CASRRERDYGYTF.

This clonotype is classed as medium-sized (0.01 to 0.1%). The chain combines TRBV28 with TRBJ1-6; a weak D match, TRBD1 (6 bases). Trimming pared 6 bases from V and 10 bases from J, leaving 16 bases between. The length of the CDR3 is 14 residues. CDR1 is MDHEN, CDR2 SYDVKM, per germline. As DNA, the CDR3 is TGTGCCAGCAGCCCACAGGGAGTTGGCTCACCCCTCCACTTT. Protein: CASSPQGVGSPLHF.

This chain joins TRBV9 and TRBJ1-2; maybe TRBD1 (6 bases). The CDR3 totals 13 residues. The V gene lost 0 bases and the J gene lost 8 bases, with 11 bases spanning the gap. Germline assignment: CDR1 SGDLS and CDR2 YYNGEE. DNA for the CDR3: TGTGCCAGCAGCGTAGAGGGGGGATTGGGCTACACCTTC. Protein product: CASSVEGGLGYTF.

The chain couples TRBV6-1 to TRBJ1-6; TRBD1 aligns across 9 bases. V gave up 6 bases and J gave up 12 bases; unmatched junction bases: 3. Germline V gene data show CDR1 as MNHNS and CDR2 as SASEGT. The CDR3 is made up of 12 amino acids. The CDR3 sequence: CASRTTGGPLHF. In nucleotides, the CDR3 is TGTGCCAGCAGGACGACAGGGGGACCCCTCCACTTT.

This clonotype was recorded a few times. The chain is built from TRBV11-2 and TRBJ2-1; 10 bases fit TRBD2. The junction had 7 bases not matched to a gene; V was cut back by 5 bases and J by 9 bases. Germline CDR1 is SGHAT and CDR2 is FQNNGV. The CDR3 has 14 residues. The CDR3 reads CASSQRAGGSEQFF. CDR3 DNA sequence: TGTGCCAGCAGCCAAAGAGCGGGAGGGAGTGAGCAGTTCTTC.

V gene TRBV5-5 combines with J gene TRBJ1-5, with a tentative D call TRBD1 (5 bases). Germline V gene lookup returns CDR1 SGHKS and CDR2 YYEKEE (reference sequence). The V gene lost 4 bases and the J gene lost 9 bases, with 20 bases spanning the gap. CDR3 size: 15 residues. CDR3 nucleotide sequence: TGTGCCAGCAGCACCTGGACCGCTGGGGGGGGGCCCCAGCATTTT. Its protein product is CASSTWTAGGGPQHF.

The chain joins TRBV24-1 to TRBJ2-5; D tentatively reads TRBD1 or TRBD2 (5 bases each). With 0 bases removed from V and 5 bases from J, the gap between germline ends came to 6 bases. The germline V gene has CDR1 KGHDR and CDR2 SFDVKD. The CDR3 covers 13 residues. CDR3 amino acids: CATSDLGGETQYF. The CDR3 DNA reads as TGTGCCACCAGTGATTTGGGGGGTGAGACCCAGTACTTC.

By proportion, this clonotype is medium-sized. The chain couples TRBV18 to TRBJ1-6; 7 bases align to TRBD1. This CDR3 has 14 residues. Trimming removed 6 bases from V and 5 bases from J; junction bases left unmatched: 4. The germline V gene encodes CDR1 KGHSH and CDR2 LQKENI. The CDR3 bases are TGTGCCAGCTCCCAAGGGACAGATAATTCACCCCTCCACTTT. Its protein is CASSQGTDNSPLHF.

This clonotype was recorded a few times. The CDR3 region is CSASLGFSNQPQHF. The DNA for the CDR3 is TGCAGTGCTAGCCTAGGATTCAGCAATCAGCCCCAGCATTTT. The gene calls are TRBV20-1 and TRBJ1-5; the D is unclear. The V and J ends lost 3 bases and 1 base respectively, with 10 bases between them. Germline loops: CDR1 DFQATT, CDR2 SNEGSKA (reference sequence). The CDR3 runs 14 residues.

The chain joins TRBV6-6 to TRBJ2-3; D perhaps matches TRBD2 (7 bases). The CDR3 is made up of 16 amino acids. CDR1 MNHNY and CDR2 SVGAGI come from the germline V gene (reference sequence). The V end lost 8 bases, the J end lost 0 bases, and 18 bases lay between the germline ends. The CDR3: CASETGGRRSTDTQYF. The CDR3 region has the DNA TGTGCCAGCGAAACGGGGGGCAGGCGGAGCACAGATACGCAGTATTTT.

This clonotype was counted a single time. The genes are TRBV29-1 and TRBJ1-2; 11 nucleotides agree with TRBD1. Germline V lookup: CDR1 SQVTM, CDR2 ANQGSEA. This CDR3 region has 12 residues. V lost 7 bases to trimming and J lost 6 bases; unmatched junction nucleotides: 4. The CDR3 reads CSAGQGADGYTF. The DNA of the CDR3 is TGCAGCGCCGGACAGGGGGCGGATGGCTACACCTTC.

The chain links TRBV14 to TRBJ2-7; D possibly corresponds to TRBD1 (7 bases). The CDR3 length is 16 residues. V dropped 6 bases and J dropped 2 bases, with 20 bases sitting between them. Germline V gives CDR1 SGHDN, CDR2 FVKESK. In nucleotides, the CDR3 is TGTGCCAGCAGTCCCGGCGCGGGACAGTCGACCTACGAGCAGTACTTC. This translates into CASSPGAGQSTYEQYF.

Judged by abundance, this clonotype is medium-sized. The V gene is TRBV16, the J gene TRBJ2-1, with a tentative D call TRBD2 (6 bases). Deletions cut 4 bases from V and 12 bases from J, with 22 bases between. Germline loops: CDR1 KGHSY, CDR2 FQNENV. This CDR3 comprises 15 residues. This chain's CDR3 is CASSPLEAGQPRQFF. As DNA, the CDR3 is TGTGCCAGCAGCCCACTGGAAGCGGGCCAACCGAGGCAGTTCTTC.

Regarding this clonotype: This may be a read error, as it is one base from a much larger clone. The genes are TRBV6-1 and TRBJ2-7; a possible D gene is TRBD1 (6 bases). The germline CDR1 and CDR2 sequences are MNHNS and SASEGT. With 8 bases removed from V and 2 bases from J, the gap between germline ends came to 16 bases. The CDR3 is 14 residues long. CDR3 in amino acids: CASGRTEATYEQYF. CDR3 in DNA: TGTGCCAGCGGTAGGACAGAGGCAACCTACGAGCAGTACTTC.

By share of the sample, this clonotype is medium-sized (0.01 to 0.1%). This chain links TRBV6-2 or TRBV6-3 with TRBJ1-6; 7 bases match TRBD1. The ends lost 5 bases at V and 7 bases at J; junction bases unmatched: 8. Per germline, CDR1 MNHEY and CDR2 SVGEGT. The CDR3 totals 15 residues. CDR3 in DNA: TGTGCCAGCAGTCTGACAGGGTTGGAGAATTCACCCCTCCACTTT. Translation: CASSLTGLENSPLHF.

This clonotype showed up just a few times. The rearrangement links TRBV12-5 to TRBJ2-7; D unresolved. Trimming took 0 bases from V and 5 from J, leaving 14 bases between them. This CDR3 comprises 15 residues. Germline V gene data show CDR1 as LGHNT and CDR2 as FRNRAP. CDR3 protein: CASGLVSTGPHEQYF. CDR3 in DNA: TGTGCTAGTGGTTTGGTTTCCACGGGCCCCCACGAGCAGTACTTC.

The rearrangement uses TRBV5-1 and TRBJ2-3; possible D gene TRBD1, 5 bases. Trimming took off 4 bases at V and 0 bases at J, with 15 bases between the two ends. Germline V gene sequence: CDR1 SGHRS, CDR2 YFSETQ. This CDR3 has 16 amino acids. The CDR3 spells CASSPTNPGSTDTQYF. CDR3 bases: TGCGCCAGCAGCCCCACGAACCCAGGGAGCACAGATACGCAGTATTTT.

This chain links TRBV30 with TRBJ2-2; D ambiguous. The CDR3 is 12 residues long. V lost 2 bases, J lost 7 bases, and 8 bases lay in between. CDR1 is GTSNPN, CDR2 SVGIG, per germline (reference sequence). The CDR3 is CAWSMSVGELFF. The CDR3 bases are TGTGCCTGGAGTATGTCCGTCGGGGAGCTGTTTTTT.

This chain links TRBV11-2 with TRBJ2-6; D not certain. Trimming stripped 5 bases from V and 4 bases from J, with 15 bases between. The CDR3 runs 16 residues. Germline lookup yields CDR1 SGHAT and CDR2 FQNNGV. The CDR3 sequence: CASSPLRSTGANVLTF. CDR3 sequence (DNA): TGTGCCAGCAGCCCCTTGCGGAGTACCGGGGCCAACGTCCTGACTTTC. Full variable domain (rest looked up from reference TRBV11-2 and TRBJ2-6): EAGVAQSPRYKIIEKRQSVAFWCNPISGHATLYWYQQILGQGPKLLIQFQNNGVVDDSQLPKDRFSAERLKGVDSTLKIQPAKLEDSAVYLCASSPLRSTGANVLTFGAGSRLTVL.

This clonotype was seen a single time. CDR3 region: CASSRDGTKTGELFF. The DNA of the CDR3 is TGTGCCAGCAGTCGAGACGGGACCAAAACCGGGGAGCTGTTTTTT. The V and J genes are TRBV6-1 and TRBJ2-2; D may match TRBD1 or TRBD2 (5 bases each). The CDR3 is 15 amino acids. V was shortened by 5 bases and J by 5 bases, with 15 bases between the two germline ends. The V gene's germline CDR1 is MNHNS and CDR2 SASEGT.